The 29 T cell receptor beta chains listed next were all sequenced from one sample in a study of CD8 T cells in Susac syndrome. cDNA came from approximately 0.5 to 1 ug RNA primed by random hexamers. Each CDR3 protein gets one entry after TCRdb re-called the immunoSEQ multiplex PCR reads with MiXCR. There are 250,000 to 300,000 distinct CDR3 sequences in the sample; 65% to 90% occur only once, and roughly 0.21% lies in the top ten. The sample consisted of CD8+ T cells from PBMCs. These receptors all come from a human donor with multiple sclerosis.

The chain links TRBV7-9 to TRBJ1-5, with TRBD1 matching over 8 bases. Germline values: CDR1 SEHNR, CDR2 FQNEAQ (reference sequence). V trimming: 5 bases; J trimming: 0 bases; junction bases outside the gene matches: 3. CDR3 length: 15 amino acids. In DNA form, the CDR3 reads TGTGCCAGCAGCCGGACAGGGAATAGCAATCAGCCCCAGCATTTT. Its protein is CASSRTGNSNQPQHF.

The gene calls are TRBV7-6 and TRBJ2-5, with 12 positions matching TRBD1. CDR1 and CDR2 from the germline V gene are SGHVS and FNYEAQ. The CDR3 has 15 amino acids. Germline trimming cut 1 base from V and 5 bases from J; bases unmatched to any gene: 2. CDR3 residues: CASSLGDRGQETQYF. As DNA, the CDR3 is TGTGCCAGCAGCTTAGGGGACAGGGGGCAGGAGACCCAGTACTTC. The variable domain in full, with the rest retrieved from reference TRBV7-6 and TRBJ2-5, is GAGVSQSPRYKVTKRGQDVALRCDPISGHVSLYWYRQALGQGPEFLTYFNYEAQQDKSGLPNDRFSAERPEGSISTLTIQRTEQRDSAMYRCASSLGDRGQETQYFGPGTRLLVL.

The chain has TRBV24-1 and TRBJ2-5; the match to TRBD1 covers 11 bases. The J segment lost 0 bases and the V segment lost 4 bases, leaving 3 bases of the junction unmatched. From germline, CDR1 is KGHDR and CDR2 SFDVKD. This CDR3 contains 16 residues. The CDR3 here is CATSDLDRGHQETQYF. The CDR3 region has the DNA TGTGCCACCAGTGACCTGGACAGGGGGCACCAAGAGACCCAGTACTTC.

V is TRBV7-9 and J is TRBJ1-3, with D possibly matching TRBD1 (5 bases). The CDR3 extends over 16 amino acids. In germline, CDR1 is SEHNR, CDR2 FQNEAQ (reference sequence). The CDR3 DNA sequence: TGTGGCTGGGGACTGGGGTCGGGGATGGATGGAAACACCATATATTTT. Amino acid sequence: CGWGLGSGMDGNTIYF.

This clonotype was picked up a small number of times. This chain uses TRBV6-2 or TRBV6-3 with TRBJ2-7; D is possibly TRBD1 (6 bases). The CDR3 has 15 amino acids. Trimming took 0 bases from V and 2 from J, leaving 11 bases between them. Germline V gene data show CDR1 as MNHEY and CDR2 as SVGEGT. This CDR3 is CASSYSMDSTYEQYF. The CDR3 region has the DNA TGTGCCAGCAGTTACTCGATGGACAGCACCTACGAGCAGTACTTC.

This clonotype has just one count. The chain recombines TRBV9 with TRBJ2-7; maybe TRBD1 (5 bases). The CDR3 is made up of 10 amino acids. Trimming left V 3 bases short and J 11 bases short, with 9 bases between. Germline CDR1 and CDR2: SGDLS and YYNGEE. CDR3 nucleotide sequence: TGTGCCAGCAGCGCTGACAGTAAGTACTTC. Protein sequence: CASSADSKYF.

The CDR3 DNA sequence: TGTGCCAGTACGGCTCATAGCAATCAGCCCCAGCATTTT. Translated, it gives CASTAHSNQPQHF. The V and J genes are TRBV19 and TRBJ1-5; D not resolved. There are 13 residues in the CDR3. Deletions cut 7 bases from V and 0 bases from J, with 7 bases between. From germline, CDR1 is LNHDA and CDR2 SQIVND (reference sequence).

This chain links TRBV7-6 with TRBJ2-1, with a possible D match to TRBD1 (7 bases). Trimming took 5 bases from V and 5 from J, leaving 13 bases between them. CDR3 length: 14 residues. Germline-derived CDR1 and CDR2 are SGHVS and FNYEAQ. Written as DNA, the CDR3 is TGTGCCAGCAGCACCATCAGGGGGGACAATGAGCAGTTCTTC. This gives the protein CASSTIRGDNEQFF. Full variable domain (remainder filled in from reference TRBV7-6 and TRBJ2-1): GAGVSQSPRYKVTKRGQDVALRCDPISGHVSLYWYRQALGQGPEFLTYFNYEAQQDKSGLPNDRFSAERPEGSISTLTIQRTEQRDSAMYRCASSTIRGDNEQFFGPGTRLTVL.

The rearrangement links TRBV29-1 to TRBJ1-1; TRBD1 aligns across 7 bases. Germline V gene lookup returns CDR1 SQVTM and CDR2 ANQGSEA. The CDR3 sequence is 13 residues long. J gave up 0 bases and V 7 bases, and 5 bases lay outside the gene matches. As DNA, the CDR3 is TGCAGCGCTCGGGGGACAGTGAACACTGAAGCTTTCTTT. It codes for CSARGTVNTEAFF. The full variable domain, in which reference TRBV29-1 and TRBJ1-1 provide the parts outside the CDR3, is SAVISQKPSRDICQRGTSLTIQCQVDSQVTMMFWYRQQPGQSLTLIATANQGSEATYESGFVIDKFPISRPNLTFSTLTVSNMSPEDSSIYLCSARGTVNTEAFFGQGTRLTVV.

This rearrangement joins TRBV30 to TRBJ2-3, with 14 bases matching TRBD2. The CDR3 consists of 17 residues. CDR1 GTSNPN and CDR2 SVGIG come from the germline V gene (reference sequence). The junction had 6 bases not matched to a gene; V was cut back by 1 base and J by 3 bases. Here the CDR3 reads CAWSGGLAGVWTDTQYF. The CDR3 DNA is TGTGCCTGGAGTGGGGGACTAGCGGGAGTGTGGACAGATACGCAGTATTTT.

The rearrangement links TRBV20-1 to TRBJ1-1; D is undetermined. The CDR3 covers 11 residues. Trimming stripped 4 bases from V and 1 base from J, with 4 bases between. Germline V lookup: CDR1 DFQATT, CDR2 SNEGSKA (reference sequence). The CDR3 loop reads CSANENTEAFF. CDR3 DNA: TGCAGTGCTAATGAGAACACTGAAGCTTTCTTT.

This chain joins TRBV19 and TRBJ2-5, with 8 bases identical to TRBD1. Germline CDR1 is LNHDA and CDR2 is SQIVND (reference sequence). The V gene end was trimmed by 6 bases and the J gene end by 2 bases; junction bases not matched to a gene: 5. The CDR3 loop spans 14 amino acids. The CDR3 here is CASSYDRGQETQYF. CDR3 in DNA: TGTGCCAGTAGCTACGACAGGGGACAAGAGACCCAGTACTTC.

This clonotype was counted once. CDR3 sequence reads: CASSLGGLEPQHF. Written as DNA, the CDR3 is TGTGCCAGCAGCTTGGGAGGGCTGGAGCCCCAGCATTTT. The V call is TRBV5-6, the J call TRBJ1-5; no clear D. Germline values: CDR1 SGHDT, CDR2 YYEEEE. V was clipped by 0 bases and J by 8 bases, with 9 bases between them. The CDR3 has 13 amino acids. Together with reference TRBV5-6 and TRBJ1-5, the CDR3 gives the full variable domain: DAGVTQSPTHLIKTRGQQVTLRCSPKSGHDTVSWYQQALGQGPQFIFQYYEEEERQRGNFPDRFSGHQFPNYSSELNVNALLLGDSALYLCASSLGGLEPQHFGDGTRLSIL.

V is TRBV27 and J is TRBJ2-3; no reliable D call. Per germline, CDR1 MNHEY and CDR2 SMNVEV (reference sequence). V lost 4 bases and J lost 4, with 6 bases in between. This CDR3 has 12 amino acids. In nucleotides, the CDR3 is TGTGCCAGCAGTTCAAGGGCAGATACGCAGTATTTT. It specifies CASSSRADTQYF.

This clonotype was seen just once. This sequence joins TRBV20-1 and TRBJ2-7; D not resolved. There are 12 residues in the CDR3. Germline V CDR1 and CDR2: DFQATT, SNEGSKA (reference sequence). V was shortened by 3 bases and J by 3 bases, with 9 bases between the two germline ends. CDR3 sequence (DNA): TGCAGTGCTAGGGGCAAATACTACGAGCAGTACTTC. This codes for CSARGKYYEQYF.

There are a few counts of this clonotype. This chain connects TRBV6-5 to TRBJ2-1; D remains unclear. This CDR3 region has 15 residues. CDR1 and CDR2 from the germline V gene are MNHEY and SVGAGI. The V end was cut by 4 bases, the J end by 0 bases, with 10 bases between. CDR3 loop: CASSSDLSSYNEQFF. The CDR3 DNA reads TGTGCCAGCAGTTCCGACCTAAGCTCCTACAATGAGCAGTTCTTC.

V and J are TRBV21-1 and TRBJ2-5. TRBV21-1 is recorded as a pseudogene. This CDR3 is 12 amino acids long. The CDR3: CASHYPKETQYF. The CDR3 bases are TGTGCCAGCCATTACCCCAAAGAGACCCAGTACTTC.

The chain combines TRBV4-1 with TRBJ2-7; D remains unclear. Germline-derived CDR1 and CDR2 are MGHRA and YSYEKL. V was clipped by 1 base and J by 2 bases, with 12 bases between them. CDR3 size: 15 residues. The CDR3 loop is CASSQGEVQTYEQYF. DNA for the CDR3: TGCGCCAGCAGCCAAGGAGAGGTTCAAACCTACGAGCAGTACTTC.

CDR3 residues: CASSVVTGTNTGELFF. The CDR3 DNA follows: TGTGCCAGCAGCGTAGTAACAGGAACGAACACCGGGGAGCTGTTTTTT. V usage is TRBV9 and J usage is TRBJ2-2; maybe TRBD1 (5 bases). V was pared by 0 bases and J by 0 bases, with 9 bases between. This CDR3 comprises 16 residues. Germline V lookup: CDR1 SGDLS, CDR2 YYNGEE.

This clonotype was picked up one time. This chain connects TRBV7-2 to TRBJ2-7; D is perhaps TRBD1 (6 bases). The CDR3 is 13 amino acids. V was shortened by 2 bases and J by 6 bases, with 11 bases between the two germline ends. Germline CDR1 and CDR2: SGHTA and FQGNSA. CDR3 DNA: TGTGCCAGCAGCTTACACACAGGGAGCGAGCAGTACTTC. Amino acids: CASSLHTGSEQYF.

V and J are TRBV19 and TRBJ1-2; no firm D call. This CDR3 has 13 amino acids. The germline gives CDR1 LNHDA, CDR2 SQIVND (reference sequence). V lost 7 bases, J lost 4 bases, and 13 bases lay in between. As DNA, the CDR3 is TGTGCCAGTACCCTCGGAGGACTCTATGGCTACACCTTC. This encodes CASTLGGLYGYTF.

This clonotype came up once. The chain employs TRBV27 and TRBJ2-2, with D possibly matching TRBD1 (6 bases). The CDR3 covers 16 residues. Trimming took off 5 bases at V and 5 bases at J, with 18 bases between the two ends. The germline CDR1 and CDR2 sequences are MNHEY and SMNVEV (reference sequence). The CDR3 DNA follows: TGTGCCAGCAGTGTTGGGGCAGGGGCTCGAACCGGGGAGCTGTTTTTT. Translation: CASSVGAGARTGELFF.

The V and J genes are TRBV6-2 or TRBV6-3 and TRBJ1-5; D unresolved. The germline V gene has CDR1 MNHEY and CDR2 SVGEGT. V lost 2 bases, J lost 6 bases, and 11 bases lay in between. This CDR3 spans 14 amino acids. The CDR3 DNA sequence: TGTGCCAGCAGTTACCAGAGTGGGTTTCAGCCCCAGCATTTT. Translating gives CASSYQSGFQPQHF.

The J gene is TRBJ1-4, the V gene TRBV12-3 or TRBV12-4, with D possibly TRBD1 on 6 matching bases. V lost 7 bases and J lost 8, with 17 bases in between. This CDR3 contains 14 residues. The chain's CDR3 is CASKTGGGREKLFF. The CDR3 region has the DNA TGTGCCAGCAAAACTGGCGGGGGGCGCGAAAAACTGTTTTTT.

The J gene is TRBJ2-4, the V gene TRBV20-1, with 7 bases fitting TRBD2. The CDR3 extends over 16 amino acids. V shed 0 bases, J shed 5 bases, and the junction held 10 bases outside the gene matches. Germline CDR1 and CDR2: DFQATT and SNEGSKA (reference sequence). The CDR3 loop is CSARDPLTSEENIQYF. Here the CDR3 DNA reads TGCAGTGCTAGAGATCCCTTAACTAGCGAAGAAAACATTCAGTACTTC.

This rearrangement joins TRBV29-1 to TRBJ2-3; either TRBD1 or TRBD2 may supply D (5 bases each). CDR1 is SQVTM and CDR2 is ANQGSEA in the germline V gene. The CDR3 is made up of 13 amino acids. Trimming took off 3 bases at V and 2 bases at J, with 9 bases between the two ends. The CDR3 nucleotides read TGCAGCGTTGACGGGGCGTACACAGATACGCAGTATTTT. Translating gives CSVDGAYTDTQYF.

A single count supports this clonotype. The gene calls are TRBV2 and TRBJ1-2; D is unresolved. V lost 8 bases and J lost 4, with 11 bases in between. The CDR3 extends over 12 amino acids. Germline CDR1 is SNHLY and CDR2 is FYNNEI. CDR3 region: CASGGIPYGYTF. CDR3 coding DNA: TGTGCCAGCGGCGGGATACCCTATGGCTACACCTTC. The complete variable domain, with remaining parts taken from reference TRBV2 and TRBJ1-2, reads EPEVTQTPSHQVTQMGQEVILRCVPISNHLYFYWYRQILGQKVEFLVSFYNNEISEKSEIFDDQFSVERPDGSNFTLKIRSTKLEDSAMYFCASGGIPYGYTFGSGTRLTVV.

The V and J genes are TRBV28 and TRBJ1-1; D is unresolved. In germline, CDR1 is MDHEN, CDR2 SYDVKM. The CDR3 consists of 13 residues. Trimming shortened V by 6 bases and J by 2 bases, and 10 bases separated the two germline ends. In DNA, the CDR3 is TGTGCCAGCAGGGAGAGGAGTAACACTGAAGCTTTCTTT. It translates to CASRERSNTEAFF.

J is TRBJ2-1 and V is TRBV11-3, with D uncertain. The CDR3 loop spans 14 amino acids. Trimming removed 3 bases from V and 4 bases from J, with 10 bases in between. CDR1 and CDR2 from the germline V gene are SGHNT and YENEEA. The CDR3 here is CASSLGIRYNEQFF. The CDR3 DNA reads TGTGCCAGCAGCTTGGGAATTCGGTACAATGAGCAGTTCTTC.